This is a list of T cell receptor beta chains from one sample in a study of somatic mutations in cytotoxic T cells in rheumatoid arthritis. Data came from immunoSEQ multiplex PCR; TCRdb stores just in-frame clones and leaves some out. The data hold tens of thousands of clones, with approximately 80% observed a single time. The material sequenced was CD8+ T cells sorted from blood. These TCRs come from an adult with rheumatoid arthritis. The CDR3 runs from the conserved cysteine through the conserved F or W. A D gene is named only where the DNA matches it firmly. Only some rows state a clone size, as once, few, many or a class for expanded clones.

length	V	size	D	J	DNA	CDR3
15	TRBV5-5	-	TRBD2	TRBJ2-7	TGTGCCAGCAGCTTGCGGCTAGCGGGAACCTACGAGCAGTACTTC	CASSLRLAGTYEQYF
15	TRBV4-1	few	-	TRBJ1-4	TGCGCCAGCAGCCCGGTCGGGGGGGAAAAAGAAAAACTGTTTTTT	CASSPVGGEKEKLFF
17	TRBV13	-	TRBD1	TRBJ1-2	TGTGCCAGCAGCTTAGGCCCCCACGGACAGGAGGAGTATGGCTACACCTTC	CASSLGPHGQEEYGYTF
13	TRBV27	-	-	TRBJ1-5	TGTGCCAGCAGTTTAGGTTATCATCAGCCCCAGCATTTT	CASSLGYHQPQHF
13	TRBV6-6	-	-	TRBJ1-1	TGTGCCAGCATTCGGGGACAAGACACTGAAGCTTTCTTT	CASIRGQDTEAFF
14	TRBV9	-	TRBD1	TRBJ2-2	TGTGCCAGCAGCGCCACAGGGGGCACCGGGGAGCTGTTTTTT	CASSATGGTGELFF
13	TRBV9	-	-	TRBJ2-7	TGTGCCAGCAGCGCGGGGTCCTCCTACGAGCAGTACTTC	CASSAGSSYEQYF
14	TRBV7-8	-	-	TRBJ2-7	TGTGCCAGCAGCTTAGGGCTTAAAATCTACGAGCAGTACTTC	CASSLGLKIYEQYF
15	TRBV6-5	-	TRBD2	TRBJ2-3	TGTGCCAGCAGCGTCACTAGCGGGGGAGCAGATACGCAGTATTTT	CASSVTSGGADTQYF
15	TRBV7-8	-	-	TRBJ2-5	TGTGCCAGCAGCCTGAAGCCCGGGTCAGTTAAGACCCAGTACTTC	CASSLKPGSVKTQYF
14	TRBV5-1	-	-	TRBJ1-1	TGCGCCAGCAGCTTTTGGGGGACGAACACTGAAGCTTTCTTT	CASSFWGTNTEAFF
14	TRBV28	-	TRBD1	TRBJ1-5	TGTGCCAGCAGTCCCGACAGGGATGAACAGCCCCAGCATTTT	CASSPDRDEQPQHF
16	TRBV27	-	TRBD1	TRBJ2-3	TGTGCCAGCAGTTTATCTAGGACAGGGGGCGTCGATACGCAGTATTTT	CASSLSRTGGVDTQYF
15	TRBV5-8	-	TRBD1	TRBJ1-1	TGTGCCAGCAGCTTGGACAGGGGGCGGAACACTGAAGCTTTCTTT	CASSLDRGRNTEAFF
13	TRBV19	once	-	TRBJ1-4	TGTGCCAGTAGTATGAGATTTAACGAAAAACTGTTTTTT	CASSMRFNEKLFF